This T cell receptor (beta chain) stems from a study of T cell responses to AZD1222 COVID-19 vaccine. General study results and limits: Donor demographics were predominantly white British with a female majority; clonal diversity may be underestimated. Repertoire sampling was restricted to post-peak T cell response timepoints.

Note on this clone: The antigen is undetermined.

Using immunoSEQ multiplex PCR, the repertoire was profiled, and TCRdb retains in-frame clones only, with some absent. The sample shows approximately 80,000 clones, about 87% of them seen only once. V shed 1 base, J shed 0 bases, and the junction held 6 bases outside the gene matches. CDR3 size: 17 residues. Germline values: CDR1 LGHDT, CDR2 YNNKEL (reference sequence). The sequencing here drew on peripheral blood, taken on day 0 of AZD1222 vaccination. This rearrangement joins TRBV3-1 (or the pseudogene TRBV3-2) to TRBJ2-1; TRBD2 matches at 7 bases. This sequence was found in an adult in good health. This chain's CDR3 is CASSQGSRGGSYNEQFF. The CDR3 DNA is TGTGCCAGCAGCCAAGGATCGCGCGGGGGCTCCTACAATGAGCAGTTCTTC.